The present T cell receptor (beta chain) was sequenced within a study of T cells in Graves' hyperthyroidism and ophthalmopathy (dated by TCRdb to between 2017 and 2020). Some background on the complete study: Peripheral blood samples were taken at initial diagnosis, before any treatment was given. A discovery cohort of around 98 patients, about 44 with Graves' ophthalmopathy and approximately 60 with stable Graves' hyperthyroidism, was used to find distinguishing TCR V-J signatures. An independent validation cohort of under 20 hyperthyroidism patients and over 15 patients who later progressed to ophthalmopathy tested prospective prediction of ophthalmopathy. For training and testing, the 100 or so patients in the discovery cohort were randomly divided in a 7:3 ratio. The study also compared thyroid tissue and blood T-cell repertoires from more than 5 Graves' hyperthyroidism patients. After sampling, hyperthyroidism patients received methimazole starting at 30 mg daily, and ophthalmopathy patients received high-dose intravenous methylprednisolone. TCR Vbeta CDR3 sequencing of 135 peripheral blood samples (under 45 ophthalmopathy, approximately 80 hyperthyroidism and around 17 progressor patients) is reported in the paper.

Study-wide findings and limitations: Most expanded thyroid clonotypes (frequency above 0.001) were also detected in blood, suggesting blood repertoires may reflect thyroid immune responses. During validation, the model predicted progression to ophthalmopathy a median of roughly 7.1 months ahead of onset, with roughly 65% sensitivity and almost 75% specificity. No statistical method was used to set the sample size in advance, and investigators knew the group allocation. In cross-validation, a model built on a 13 V-J signature told ophthalmopathy apart from stable hyperthyroidism with just under 90% sensitivity and approximately 84% specificity, and in testing the same model reached 80%/75%.

TCR beta CDR3 regions were amplified from RNA transcripts. For the first round of RT-PCR on the TCR CDR3, the HTBI primer set was used together with the Qiagen OneStep RT-PCR kit. Libraries were constructed in a second round of multiplex PCR, after which size selection and purification were performed. Libraries were sequenced paired-end with 100 bp reads on an Illumina HiSeq2000. In the paper's pipeline: Raw data were processed with SOAPnuke, discarding reads with adapters, uncalled bases, mean Phred below 15, or no exact constant-primer or identifier match. COPE v1.2.5 was used to merge the high-quality paired reads, and each unique nucleotide sequence was defined as a clonotype. MiTCR v1.1 was used to align clonotypes to the IMGT TRBV, TRBD and TRBJ reference segments. The analysis included only V-J combinations with a frequency above 0.0001, which together covered around 99% of the repertoires. A TCS score was defined as the ratio between F50 (clonal expansion) and ExV (chaos), using BLOSUM62-based TCRdist between CDR3 peptides within each V-J. Welch's t-statistics and random forest reduced roughly 530 V-J features to 10 to 15, which were used in a naive Bayes classifier (R e1071). Using fastp at Q25 and MiXCR, TCRdb reprocessed the public reads and kept productive beta chains. Each CDR3 protein appears once, grouped with its most common genes and DNA. The V and J calls were not made by the authors but by TCRdb's processing. The sample profile shows fewer than 900,000 distinct CDR3 sequences; roughly a sixth of them were found once. The ten biggest clones cover over 15% of the sample.

In the case of this clonotype: Which antigen it targets is not known. There are no base qualities to consult, and no much larger clone falls within one base.

The hyperthyroidism patients were between 18 and 65 years old and newly diagnosed, with a disease duration of less than 2 months. Patients with uncontrolled infections, other autoimmune diseases, pregnancy or lactation were excluded. Diagnoses were based on clinical symptoms, serum thyroxine and TRAb, thyroid ultrasound and orbital computed tomography. Blood from progressor patients was drawn when they were first diagnosed with hyperthyroidism, before any ophthalmopathy symptoms appeared. Ficoll-Paque density gradient centrifugation was used to isolate PBMCs from approximately 10 ml of fresh peripheral blood. Progressor patients were first diagnosed with Graves' hyperthyroidism and then developed ophthalmopathy during follow-up. Total RNA was extracted using Trizol reagent, and RNA quality was assessed on an Agilent 2100 Bioanalyzer. This clonotype was sampled from a woman in her fifties or sixties with Graves' hyperthyroidism that later progressed to Graves' ophthalmopathy. The sample was blood.

The nucleotide sequence is TGTGCCAGCAGCGCCCGACTGAACACCGGGGAGCTGTTTTTT. This gives the protein CASSARLNTGELFF. The chain was built from TRBV9 and TRBJ2-2; a confident D gene designation cannot be given. The CDR3 spans 14 residues, from the cysteine through the phenylalanine. Only the CDR3 DNA stays, 42 bases, in frame from base 1. Relative to germline, V is 3 bases shorter and J is 1 base shorter, with 7 bases between their ends. CDR1 SGDLS and CDR2 YYNGEE were looked up in the germline V gene. The full variable domain, completed from the reference TRBV9 and TRBJ2-2 proteins outside the CDR3, reads DSGVTQTPKHLITATGQRVTLRCSPRSGDLSVYWYQQSLDQGLQFLIQYYNGEERAKGNILERFSAQQFPDLHSELNLSSLELGDSALYFCASSARLNTGELFFGEGSRLTVL.